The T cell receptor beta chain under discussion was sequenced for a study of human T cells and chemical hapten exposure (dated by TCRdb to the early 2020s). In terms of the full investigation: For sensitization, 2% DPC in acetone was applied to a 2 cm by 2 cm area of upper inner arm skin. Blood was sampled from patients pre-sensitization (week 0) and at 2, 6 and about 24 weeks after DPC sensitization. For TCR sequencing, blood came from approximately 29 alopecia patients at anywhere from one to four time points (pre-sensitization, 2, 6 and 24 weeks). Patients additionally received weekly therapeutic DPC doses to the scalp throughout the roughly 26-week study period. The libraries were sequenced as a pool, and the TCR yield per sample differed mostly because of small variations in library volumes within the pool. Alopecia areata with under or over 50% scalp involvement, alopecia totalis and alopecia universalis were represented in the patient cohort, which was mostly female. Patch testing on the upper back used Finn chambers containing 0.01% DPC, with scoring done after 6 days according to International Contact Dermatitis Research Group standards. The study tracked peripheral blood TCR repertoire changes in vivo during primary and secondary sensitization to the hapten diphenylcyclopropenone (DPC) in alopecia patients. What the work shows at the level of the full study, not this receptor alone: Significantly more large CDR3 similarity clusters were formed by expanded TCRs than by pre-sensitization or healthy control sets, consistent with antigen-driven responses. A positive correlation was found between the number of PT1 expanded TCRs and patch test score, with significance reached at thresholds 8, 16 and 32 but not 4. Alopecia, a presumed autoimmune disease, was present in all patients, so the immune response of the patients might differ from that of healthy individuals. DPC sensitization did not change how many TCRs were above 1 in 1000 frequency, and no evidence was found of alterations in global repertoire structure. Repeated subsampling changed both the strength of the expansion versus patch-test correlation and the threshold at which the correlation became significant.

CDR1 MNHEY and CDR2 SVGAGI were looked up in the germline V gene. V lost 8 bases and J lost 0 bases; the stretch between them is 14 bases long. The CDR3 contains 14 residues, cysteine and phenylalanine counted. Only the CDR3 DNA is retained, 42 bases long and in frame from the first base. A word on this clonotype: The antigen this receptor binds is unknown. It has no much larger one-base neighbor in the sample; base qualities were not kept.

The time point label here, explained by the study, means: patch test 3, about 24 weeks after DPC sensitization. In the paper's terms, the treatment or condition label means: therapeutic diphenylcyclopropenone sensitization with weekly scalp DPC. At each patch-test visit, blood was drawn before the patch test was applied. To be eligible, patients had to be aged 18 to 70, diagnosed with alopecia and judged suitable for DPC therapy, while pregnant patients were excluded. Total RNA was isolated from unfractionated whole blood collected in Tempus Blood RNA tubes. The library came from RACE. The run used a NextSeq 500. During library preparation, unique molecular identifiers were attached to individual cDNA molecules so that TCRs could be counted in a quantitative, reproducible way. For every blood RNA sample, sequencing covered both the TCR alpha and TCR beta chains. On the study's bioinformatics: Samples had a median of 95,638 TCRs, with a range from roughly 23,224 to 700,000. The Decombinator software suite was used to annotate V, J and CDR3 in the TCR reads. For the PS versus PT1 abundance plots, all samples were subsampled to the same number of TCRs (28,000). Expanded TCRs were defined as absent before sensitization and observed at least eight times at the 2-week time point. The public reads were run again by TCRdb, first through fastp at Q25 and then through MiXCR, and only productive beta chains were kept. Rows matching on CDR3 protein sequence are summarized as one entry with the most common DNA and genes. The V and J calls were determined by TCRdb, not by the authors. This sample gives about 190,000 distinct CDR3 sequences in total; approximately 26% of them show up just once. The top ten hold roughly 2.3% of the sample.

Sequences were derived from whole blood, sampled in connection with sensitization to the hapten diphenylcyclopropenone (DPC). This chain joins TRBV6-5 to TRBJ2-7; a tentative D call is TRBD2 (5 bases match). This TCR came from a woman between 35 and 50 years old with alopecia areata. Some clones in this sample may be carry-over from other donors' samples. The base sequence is TGTGCCAGCCGAAGTGGACTTAACTCCTACGAGCAGTACTTC. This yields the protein CASRSGLNSYEQYF.